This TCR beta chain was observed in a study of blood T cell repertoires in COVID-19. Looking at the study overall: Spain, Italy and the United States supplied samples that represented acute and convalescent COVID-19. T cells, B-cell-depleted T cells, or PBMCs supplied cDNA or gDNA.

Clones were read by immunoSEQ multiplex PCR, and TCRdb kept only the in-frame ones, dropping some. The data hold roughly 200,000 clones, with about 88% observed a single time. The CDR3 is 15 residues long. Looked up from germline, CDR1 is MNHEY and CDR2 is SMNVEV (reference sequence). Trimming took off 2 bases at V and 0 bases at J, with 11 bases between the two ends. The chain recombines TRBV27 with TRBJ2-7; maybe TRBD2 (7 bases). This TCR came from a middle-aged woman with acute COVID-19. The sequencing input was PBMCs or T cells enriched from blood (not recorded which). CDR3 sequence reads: CASSLKGGSSYEQYF. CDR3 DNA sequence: TGTGCCAGCAGTTTAAAGGGGGGGAGCTCCTACGAGCAGTACTTC.